This entry lists 20 T cell receptor beta chains sequenced from one sample in a study of blood T cells in healthy people across ages (dated by TCRdb to about 2015). Libraries were built with 5' RACE. These reads were obtained on an Illumina HiSeq 2500. A second PCR of about 6 to 12 cycles was performed with a sample-barcoded 5' primer and a J-beta primer mix. The public reads were reprocessed in TCRdb via fastp at Q25 and MiXCR, keeping in-frame beta chains. Every distinct CDR3 protein forms one entry, paired with its most common genes and DNA. This sample is represented by about 1.7 million distinct CDR3 sequences; roughly 28% of them were singletons. Of the sample, 7.7% is held by the ten largest clones. Sequencing was performed on blood. These receptors all come from a woman between 25 and 40 years old in good health.

This clonotype has only a few counts. The chain has TRBV20-1 and TRBJ2-7, with 9 bases aligning to TRBD2. The germline V gene has CDR1 DFQATT and CDR2 SNEGSKA (reference sequence). The length of the CDR3 is 14 residues. J was trimmed by 2 bases and V by 1 base; bases with no gene match: 3. The CDR3: CSARVAGGPYEQYF. The DNA for the CDR3 is TGCAGTGCTAGAGTGGCGGGAGGGCCCTACGAGCAGTACTTC.

V usage is TRBV12-3 or TRBV12-4 and J usage is TRBJ1-1; maybe TRBD1 (6 bases). This CDR3 is built from 14 residues. CDR3 coding DNA: TGTGTCAACAGTTTATGGACAGACACCACTGAAGCTTTCTTT. It yields the protein CVNSLWTDTTEAFF.

This clonotype was counted many times. This chain uses TRBV10-3 with TRBJ2-7, with 9 bases that match TRBD2. The CDR3 has 15 amino acids. Germline V gene data show CDR1 as ENHRY and CDR2 as SYGVKD. J lost 1 base, V lost 4 bases, and 5 bases had no gene match. The CDR3 DNA follows: TGTGCCATCAGTGGAGGCGGGAGGGAATCCTACGAGCAGTACTTC. It encodes CAISGGGRESYEQYF.

This clonotype was counted at least ten times. The V call is TRBV3-1, the J call TRBJ1-1; no clear D. Germline CDR1 LGHDT, CDR2 YNNKEL (reference sequence). This CDR3 spans 13 amino acids. V lost 1 base and J lost 4, with 7 bases in between. The CDR3 DNA follows: TGTGCCAGCAGCCAAGGTGGGTTCACTGAAGCTTTCTTT. This translates into CASSQGGFTEAFF.

The genes are TRBV15 and TRBJ2-3; D not certain. Germline loops: CDR1 LNHNV, CDR2 YYDKDF (reference sequence). The CDR3 has 15 amino acids. Trimming took 0 bases from V and 5 from J, leaving 12 bases between them. The CDR3 DNA follows: TGTGCCACCAGCAGAGACCCATACGAAGGAGATACGCAGTATTTT. Protein: CATSRDPYEGDTQYF.

Ten or more counts support this clonotype. The chain has TRBV9 and TRBJ2-7, with 14 bases fitting TRBD2. CDR1 is SGDLS, CDR2 YYNGEE, per germline. V dropped 3 bases and J dropped 9; count of bases not matched to a gene: 5. The CDR3 totals 14 residues. CDR3 protein: CASSAGLAGVAQYF. DNA of the CDR3: TGTGCCAGCAGCGCGGGACTAGCGGGAGTGGCGCAGTACTTC.

The chain carries TRBV18 and TRBJ2-2, with D maybe TRBD1 (5 bases). Germline-derived CDR1 and CDR2 are KGHSH and LQKENI. Deletions cut 3 bases from V and 0 bases from J, with 11 bases between. The length of the CDR3 is 16 residues. CDR3 sequence: CASSPSTGSNTGELFF. CDR3 DNA: TGTGCCAGCTCACCTAGTACAGGTTCGAACACCGGGGAGCTGTTTTTT.

This clonotype was seen repeatedly, ten times or more. This chain uses TRBV5-6 with TRBJ2-5; maybe TRBD1 (5 bases). The CDR3 runs 15 residues. The V gene's germline CDR1 is SGHDT and CDR2 YYEEEE. V shed 4 bases and J shed 7 bases, with 20 bases lying between them. CDR3 sequence reads: CASSPPDNRPTTQYF. Written as DNA, the CDR3 is TGTGCCAGCAGCCCACCGGACAACCGCCCGACGACCCAGTACTTC.

In this sample, this clonotype turned up a few times. The chain employs TRBV20-1 and TRBJ2-1; possible D gene TRBD2, 6 bases. Trimming pared 3 bases from V and 6 bases from J, leaving 15 bases between. The CDR3 extends over 14 amino acids. The germline gives CDR1 DFQATT, CDR2 SNEGSKA (reference sequence). As DNA, the CDR3 is TGCAGTGCTAGGGCGTCCGGGACTTCCAATGAGCAGTTCTTC. Translating it yields CSARASGTSNEQFF.

J is TRBJ2-5 and V is TRBV20-1; 12 bases map to TRBD1. The J call may be wrong; the DNA end is better matched by TRBJ2-7. The CDR3 spans 16 residues. Germline V gene sequence: CDR1 DFQATT, CDR2 SNEGSKA (reference sequence). The CDR3 region is CSANRDRGQGGYEQYF. The CDR3 nucleotides read TGCAGTGCTAACCGGGACAGGGGGCAGGGGGGGTACGAGCAGTACTTC.

The V gene is TRBV2, the J gene TRBJ2-1; 10 bases line up with TRBD1. With the DNA end fitting TRBJ2-7 better, the J assignment may be wrong. Per the germline V gene, CDR1 is SNHLY and CDR2 is FYNNEI. CDR3 length: 15 residues. The chain's CDR3 is CASSPPGQGFHEQYF. The CDR3 DNA is TGTGCCAGCAGTCCTCCGGGACAGGGGTTCCACGAGCAGTACTTC.

The genes are TRBV5-1 and TRBJ2-1; either TRBD1 or TRBD2 may fit D (5 bases each). This CDR3 is 15 amino acids long. V lost 4 bases and J 7 bases, leaving 18 bases between the germline ends. CDR1 and CDR2 from the germline V gene are SGHRS and YFSETQ. The CDR3 coding sequence is TGCGCCAGCAGCCATGACAGAGCCAGGAGGAATGAGCAGTTCTTC. Its protein is CASSHDRARRNEQFF.

J is TRBJ2-5 and V is TRBV6-5; D is possibly TRBD1 or TRBD2 (5 bases each). CDR3 length equals 15 residues. The V and J ends lost 0 bases and 2 bases respectively, with 10 bases between them. Per the germline V gene, CDR1 is MNHEY and CDR2 is SVGAGI. The CDR3, as DNA: TGTGCCAGCAGTTACTCGTTCGGGGCACAAGAGACCCAGTACTTC. It encodes CASSYSFGAQETQYF.

The table lists this clonotype with a few counts. The chain links TRBV4-1 to TRBJ2-7, with TRBD1 matching 11 bases. CDR1 is MGHRA and CDR2 is YSYEKL in the germline V gene. Trimming at V came to 0 bases and at J to 3 bases, leaving 7 bases not matched to a gene. This CDR3 region has 17 residues. Here the CDR3 DNA reads TGCGCCAGCAGCCAAGATGGGCGGGACAGGGGGATCTACGAGCAGTACTTC. Its protein product is CASSQDGRDRGIYEQYF.

V and J are TRBV7-2 and TRBJ2-5, with TRBD1 matching over 7 bases. This CDR3 has 14 amino acids. CDR1 SGHTA and CDR2 FQGNSA come from the germline V gene. The ends lost 1 base at V and 6 bases at J; junction bases unmatched: 5. The CDR3 here is CASSLDRGRQTQYF. The CDR3 DNA is TGTGCCAGCAGCTTAGACAGGGGAAGGCAGACCCAGTACTTC.

The chain employs TRBV7-2 and TRBJ1-6; D possibly corresponds to TRBD1 (5 bases). The CDR3 totals 12 residues. Per the germline V gene, CDR1 is SGHTA and CDR2 is FQGNSA. V dropped 5 bases and J dropped 6 bases, with 5 bases sitting between them. The CDR3: CASSGANSPLHF. The DNA of the CDR3 is TGTGCCAGCAGCGGGGCTAATTCACCCCTCCACTTT.

This clonotype was counted between two and nine times. The chain recombines TRBV27 with TRBJ2-1; D not certain. V was cut by 4 bases and J by 0 bases, with 10 bases left in between. This CDR3 has 15 amino acids. Germline V lookup: CDR1 MNHEY, CDR2 SMNVEV (reference sequence). The CDR3: CASSSPGVSYNEQFF. CDR3 bases: TGTGCCAGCAGTTCTCCGGGCGTCTCCTACAATGAGCAGTTCTTC.

This clonotype was observed a handful of times. The chain carries TRBV4-1 and TRBJ2-7; D is tentatively TRBD1 or TRBD2 (7 bases each). The CDR3 is 16 amino acids. Germline CDR1 MGHRA, CDR2 YSYEKL. V lost 1 base and J 3 bases, leaving 16 bases between the germline ends. CDR3 bases: TGCGCCAGCAGCCAAGCCCAGGGGGGGATTAACTACGAGCAGTACTTC. This sequence encodes CASSQAQGGINYEQYF.

This clonotype has only a few counts. This chain links TRBV9 with TRBJ2-3; D gene uncertain. The ends were cut back, 7 bases at V and 2 bases at J, with 11 bases in the middle. Germline values: CDR1 SGDLS, CDR2 YYNGEE. The CDR3 consists of 13 residues. CDR3 loop: CASGRLPTDTQYF. As DNA, the CDR3 is TGTGCCAGCGGTAGACTCCCCACAGATACGCAGTATTTT.

The chain couples TRBV5-1 to TRBJ2-6; D tentatively fits TRBD1 or TRBD2 (5 bases each). The CDR3 totals 16 residues. The V end was cut by 4 bases, the J end by 2 bases, with 13 bases between. The germline gives CDR1 SGHRS, CDR2 YFSETQ. The chain's CDR3 is CASSVGTGPGANVLTF. The CDR3 region has the DNA TGCGCCAGCAGCGTTGGGACGGGCCCTGGGGCCAACGTCCTGACTTTC.